This T cell receptor (beta chain) was identified during a study of T cells after yellow fever vaccination (dated by TCRdb to about 2019). Notes on the research overall: The SMART-Seq v4 Ultra Low Input RNA kit was used to prepare libraries from fractions with low cell numbers. Bulk TCR alpha and beta repertoires were sequenced longitudinally to track T-cell clones before and after primary and booster YFV17D yellow fever vaccination. Blood was drawn at multiple timepoints before and after primary and secondary immunization, with bulk PBMC replicates and cell subsets isolated. Two healthy male donors, one aged 18 to 30 and one aged 30 to 39 years, were included in the cohort. General study outcomes and caveats: After the booster, most clones that had expanded after primary vaccination were detected again (around 97% of CD4 and roughly nine tenths of CD8), suggesting broad maintenance of memory. A small fraction of clonotypes appeared in both the CD4 and CD8 compartments, likely as a result of convergent recombination. FACS-sorted repertoires could contain abundant contaminating clonotypes from the bulk population, so computational filtering was required. The study included only a couple of donors, which limits how far the findings can be generalized. The secondary T-cell response was found to be weaker but faster than the primary response, with a peak reached on day 5 rather than on day 15.

Turning to this clonotype: The target of this receptor is not known. Base qualities are missing; no much larger clone stands one base away.

Synthesis of TCR cDNA relied on 5'RACE template switching, a step that introduced a universal primer site along with unique molecular identifiers. cDNA synthesis was primed from both the TCR alpha and TCR beta constant segments. Library amplification used two PCR steps, and the second PCR step added sample barcodes and sequencing adapters. Sequencing of the libraries was done on either Illumina HiSeq 2500 (2x100 bp) or NovaSeq (2x150 bp). For the original study's pipeline: MIGEC was used to demultiplex reads and collapse the reads into UMI consensus sequences, and MiXCR was used for V(D)J alignment. Clonotypes responding to the vaccine were identified with edgeR on replicate PBMC samples, with the criteria of FDR below 0.01 and a log2 fold change above 5 up to day 15. CD4 or CD8 identity was assigned to each bulk clonotype according to whether the clonotype was present at higher abundance in the sequenced CD4 repertoire or the sequenced CD8 repertoire. The public reads were quality trimmed at Q25 with fastp and then assembled into clones with MiXCR by TCRdb, keeping productive beta chains. Rows matching on CDR3 protein sequence are summarized as one entry with the most common DNA and genes. The V and J calls here are based on TCRdb, not the publication. This sample gives 400,000 to 650,000 distinct CDR3 sequences in total; roughly a fifth of them show up just once. The ten largest clones represent around 16% of the sample.

The CDR3 holds 16 amino acids from the cysteine to the phenylalanine. Only CDR3 DNA remains: 48 bases, in frame from the first base. The germline V gene (reference sequence) supplies CDR1 LNHDA and CDR2 SQIVND. Trimming at the junction amounts to 7 bases on V and 1 base on J, and the germline ends lie 19 bases apart. The treatment or condition label corresponds to: live attenuated yellow fever vaccine strain. At each blood-draw timepoint, two biological replicates of bulk PBMCs were collected. A standard Ficoll-Paque protocol was used to isolate PBMCs from peripheral blood. TriZol was used to extract RNA from bulk PBMCs, CD4 and CD8 fractions, and dextramer-positive and dextramer-negative fractions.

The sequence was obtained from a man between 18 and 29 years old who received the YFV17D yellow fever vaccine. The source was PBMCs, collected more than 20 days after the first yellow fever vaccination. Recombination linked TRBV19 to TRBJ1-1; the D gene is possibly TRBD1, with 5 bases matching. This receptor carries the CDR3 CASKHRSQTRNTEAFF. At the DNA level, the sequence is TGTGCCAGTAAACACAGGTCCCAGACCAGGAACACTGAAGCTTTCTTT.